The rows below give T cell receptor beta chains drawn from one sample of a study of human T cells and chemical hapten exposure. TCRdb re-derived calls from the RACE reads in MiXCR, one entry per CDR3 protein. Here the sample spans fewer than 300,000 distinct CDR3 sequences, roughly 7.4% being singletons. The specimen comprised whole blood, sampled in connection with sensitization to the hapten diphenylcyclopropenone (DPC). These receptors were obtained from a man between 18 and 35 years old with alopecia areata. Some clones in this sample may be carry-over from other donors' samples. The CDR3 runs from the conserved cysteine through the conserved F or W. Each record gives: CDR3 DNA, CDR3 protein, J gene, V gene, clone size, D gene. D genes are given only for firm matches. Clone size is given for some rows only: seen once, a few or many times, or a class if the clone is expanded.

cdr3_nt: TGTGCCAGCAGCCAAAGACAGGCCCCGTACAATGAGCAGTTCTTC
cdr3_aa: CASSQRQAPYNEQFF
j_call: TRBJ2-1
v_call: TRBV7-2
clone_size: -
d_call: -

cdr3_nt: TGTGCCAGCAGCTGGGACGGGGCCTTAACGAACACTGAAGCTTTCTTT
cdr3_aa: CASSWDGALTNTEAFF
j_call: TRBJ1-1
v_call: TRBV5-5
clone_size: many
d_call: -

cdr3_nt: TGTGCCAGCAGCCAGGACTACACATCCACCTACGAGCAGTACTTC
cdr3_aa: CASSQDYTSTYEQYF
j_call: TRBJ2-7
v_call: TRBV3-1
clone_size: -
d_call: -

cdr3_nt: TGCAGTGCTAGAGTTACAGGGGCCTTATTCTATGGCTACACCTTC
cdr3_aa: CSARVTGALFYGYTF
j_call: TRBJ1-2
v_call: TRBV20-1
clone_size: -
d_call: TRBD1

cdr3_nt: TGTGCCAGCAGTTACACGACGGTAGCCAAAAACATTCAGTACTTC
cdr3_aa: CASSYTTVAKNIQYF
j_call: TRBJ2-4
v_call: TRBV12-3/TRBV12-4
clone_size: few
d_call: -

cdr3_nt: TGTGCCAGCTCAGGAAAGGTGGGAAATAATTCACCCCTCCACTTT
cdr3_aa: CASSGKVGNNSPLHF
j_call: TRBJ1-6
v_call: TRBV18
clone_size: -
d_call: -

cdr3_nt: TGTGCCAGCAGCTCCGACCGGGACAGGACTGTAATCTCTGGAAACACCATATATTTT
cdr3_aa: CASSSDRDRTVISGNTIYF
j_call: TRBJ1-3
v_call: TRBV7-9
clone_size: few
d_call: TRBD1

cdr3_nt: TGTGCCAGCAGTTATAGTCCCTTGACACCTGAAGCTTTCTTT
cdr3_aa: CASSYSPLTPEAFF
j_call: TRBJ1-1
v_call: TRBV6-1
clone_size: few
d_call: -

cdr3_nt: TGCGCCAGCAGCCAAGATTTTTCCGGACGAATGGGCTACACCTTC
cdr3_aa: CASSQDFSGRMGYTF
j_call: TRBJ1-2
v_call: TRBV4-3
clone_size: few
d_call: -

cdr3_nt: TGTGCCAGCAGCTTAAAAGCGGGGGGGCCTCAGCATACGCAGTATTTT
cdr3_aa: CASSLKAGGPQHTQYF
j_call: TRBJ2-3
v_call: TRBV7-9
clone_size: -
d_call: TRBD2

cdr3_nt: TGCGCCAGCAGCCAAGACCAGGGGAGTTATAATTCACCCCTCCACTTT
cdr3_aa: CASSQDQGSYNSPLHF
j_call: TRBJ1-6
v_call: TRBV4-3
clone_size: -
d_call: -